This T cell receptor (beta chain) appears in the sequencing data of a study of blood T cells in healthy people across ages. This clonotype was seen a single time. Germline V gene data show CDR1 as MNHNS and CDR2 as SASEGT. The CDR3 covers 14 residues. The germline V and J ends were trimmed by 4 bases and 4 bases, with 13 bases remaining between them. Then a second PCR, running roughly 6 to 12 cycles, was carried out with a sample-barcoded 5' primer and a J-beta primer mix. TCRdb ran MiXCR on the 5' RACE reads and lists one entry per CDR3 protein. There are hundreds of thousands of distinct CDR3 sequences in the sample; approximately 48% occur only once, and 15% to 25% lies in the top ten.

Sequenced material: blood. The TCR was taken from a man aged 60-69 years in good health. J is TRBJ1-2 and V is TRBV6-1, with D unclear. CDR3 amino acids: CASSGAGEIYGYTF. For the CDR3, the DNA is TGTGCCAGCAGTGGAGCTGGGGAGATCTATGGCTACACCTTC.